This passage covers 2 T cell receptor beta chains from one sample sequenced in a study of shared clonotypes between healthy human individuals. Assay used: immunoSEQ multiplex PCR; TCRdb lists only in-frame clones, some missing. The sample has over 2 million clones; roughly 92% are singletons. The sequencing sample was made of naive CD4+ T cells from PBMCs. The subset here: CD45RA+ positively selected. The receptors shown here come from a man between 18 and 35 years old in good health. Some clones in this sample may be carry-over from other donors' samples.

This chain connects TRBV5-1 to TRBJ2-5; 7 nucleotides align to TRBD1. Per germline, CDR1 SGHRS and CDR2 YFSETQ. J lost 2 bases, V lost 4 bases, and 5 bases had no gene match. This CDR3 is built from 14 residues. CDR3 in amino acids: CASSGHRGQETQYF. Here the CDR3 DNA reads TGCGCCAGCAGCGGGCACAGGGGACAAGAGACCCAGTACTTC.

The chain is built from TRBV5-1 and TRBJ1-1; unclear D gene. Looked up from germline, CDR1 is SGHRS and CDR2 is YFSETQ. The CDR3 runs 13 residues. V was cut by 1 base and J by 1 base, with 5 bases left in between. The CDR3 spells CASSLWGNTEAFF. In DNA, the CDR3 is TGCGCCAGCAGCTTGTGGGGGAACACTGAAGCTTTCTTT.